This T cell receptor (beta chain) was retrieved from a study of regulatory T cells in long-lasting Graves disease. Points from the study as a whole: TCR diversity was lower in persistent than newly diagnosed Graves' disease. Between persistent patients, 2,500 to 3,500 public clonotypes were shared, exceeding the 966 shared between new patients.

CDR3 length: 17 amino acids. V lost 5 bases and J lost 1; bases outside the gene matches: 10. Germline lookup yields CDR1 SGHTA and CDR2 FQGNSA. Specified time point: newly diagnosed GD, antithyroid drugs for less than 3 months. With RNA extracted from PBMCs as input, the TCR library was made. CDR3 regions were amplified by Arm-PCR using iRepertoire HTBI primers to build TCR beta libraries. Each CDR3 protein gets one entry after TCRdb re-called the multiplex PCR reads with MiXCR. The sample includes about 380,000 distinct CDR3 sequences, around 15% of them seen just once. This clonotype was seen repeatedly, ten times or more. As yet, its antigen is unknown.

The origin of this receptor is a female donor with Graves disease. J is TRBJ2-1 and V is TRBV7-2; 8 nucleotides line up with TRBD2. The starting material was peripheral blood mononuclear cells (PBMCs), obtained at new diagnosis, from a patient treated with antithyroid drugs. CDR3 loop: CASSPILGTRSYNEQFF. The CDR3 bases are TGTGCCAGCAGCCCTATTTTAGGGACTAGATCCTACAATGAGCAGTTCTTC.